This TCR beta chain was retrieved from a study of memory CD4+ T cells and cytomegalovirus serostatus. Study conclusions and caveats: 67 of 164 known CMV-associated TCRbeta sequences appeared in CD4+ memory.

Produced via immunoSEQ multiplex PCR; TCRdb's table is partial and in-frame only. The sample shows some 44,000 clones, 76% of them seen only once. Single viable CD3+CD4+CD8-CD45RO+ cells were sorted as the memory CD4+ T cells. Positive selection with CD4 microbeads enriched total CD4+ T cells. Between the trimmed V and J ends, which lost 4 bases and 9 bases, there was a span of 19 bases. From germline, CDR1 is MDHEN and CDR2 SYDVKM. The length of the CDR3 is 16 residues. A word on this clone: Its matching antigen is unknown.

This clonotype was sampled from an adult in good health and CMV-seronegative. The chain links TRBV28 to TRBJ1-6, with D perhaps TRBD1 (5 bases). The sequenced sample was memory CD4+ T cells from blood. DNA of the CDR3: TGTGCCAGCAGTTACCTCAACTTGCAGGGTGGTTCACCCCTCCACTTT. Translated, it gives CASSYLNLQGGSPLHF.